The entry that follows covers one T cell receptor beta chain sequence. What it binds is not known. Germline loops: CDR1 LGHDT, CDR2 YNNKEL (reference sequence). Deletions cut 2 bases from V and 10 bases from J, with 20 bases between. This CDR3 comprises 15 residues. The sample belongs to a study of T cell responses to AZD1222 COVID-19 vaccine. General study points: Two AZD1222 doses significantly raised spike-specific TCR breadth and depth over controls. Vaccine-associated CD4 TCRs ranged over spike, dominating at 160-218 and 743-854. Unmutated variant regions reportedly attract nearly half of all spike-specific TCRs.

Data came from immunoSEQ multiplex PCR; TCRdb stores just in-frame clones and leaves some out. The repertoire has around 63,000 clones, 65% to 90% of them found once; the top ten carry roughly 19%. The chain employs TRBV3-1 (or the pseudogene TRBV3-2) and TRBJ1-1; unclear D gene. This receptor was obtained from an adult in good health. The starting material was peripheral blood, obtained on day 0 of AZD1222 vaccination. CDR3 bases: TGTGCCAGCAGCCAATCACGCACCAAGGTTATGCCAGCTTTCTTT. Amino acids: CASSQSRTKVMPAFF.